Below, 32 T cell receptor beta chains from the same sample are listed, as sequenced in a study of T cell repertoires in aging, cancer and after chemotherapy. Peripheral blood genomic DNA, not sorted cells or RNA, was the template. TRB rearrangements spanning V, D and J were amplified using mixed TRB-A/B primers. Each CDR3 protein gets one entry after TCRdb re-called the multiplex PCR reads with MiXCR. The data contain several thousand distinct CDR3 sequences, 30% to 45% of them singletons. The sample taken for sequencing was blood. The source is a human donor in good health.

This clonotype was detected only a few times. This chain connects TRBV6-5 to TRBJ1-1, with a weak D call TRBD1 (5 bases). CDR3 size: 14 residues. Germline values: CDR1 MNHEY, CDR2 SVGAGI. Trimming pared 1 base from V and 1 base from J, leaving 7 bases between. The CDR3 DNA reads TGTGCCAGCAGTTACTGGGGACGGAACACTGAAGCTTTCTTT. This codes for CASSYWGRNTEAFF.

The CDR3 sequence: CATSSLWVLNTEAFF. Written as DNA, the CDR3 is TGTGCCACCAGCAGCCTTTGGGTCCTGAACACTGAAGCTTTCTTT. V is TRBV15 and J is TRBJ1-1; D uncertain. Germline-derived CDR1 and CDR2 are LNHNV and YYDKDF (reference sequence). V was trimmed by 3 bases and J by 0 bases, leaving 11 bases between them. The length of the CDR3 is 15 residues.

The CDR3, as DNA: TGTGCCACCAGCGGCCCAGGGGCGCACACCGGGGAGCTGTTTTTT. This encodes CATSGPGAHTGELFF. This chain connects TRBV24-1 to TRBJ2-2; D is possibly TRBD1 (6 bases). There are 15 residues in the CDR3. V shed 7 bases and J shed 3 bases, with 14 bases lying between them. CDR1 and CDR2 (germline): KGHDR, SFDVKD.

The CDR3 DNA follows: TGTGCCAGTAGTATGGGGACTAGCGGACCGAACACCGGGGAGCTGTTTTTT. Its protein is CASSMGTSGPNTGELFF. The chain couples TRBV19 to TRBJ2-2; 11 bases line up with TRBD2. The V segment lost 3 bases and the J segment 0 bases; nucleotides outside the gene matches: 3. Germline-derived CDR1 and CDR2 are LNHDA and SQIVND (reference sequence). CDR3 length: 17 residues.

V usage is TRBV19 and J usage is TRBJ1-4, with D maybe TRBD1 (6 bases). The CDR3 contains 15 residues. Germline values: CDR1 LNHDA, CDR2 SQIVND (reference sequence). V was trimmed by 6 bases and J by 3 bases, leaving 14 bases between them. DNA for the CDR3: TGTGCCAGTAGACAGGGTGGCAGCCCTAATGAAAAACTGTTTTTT. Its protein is CASRQGGSPNEKLFF.

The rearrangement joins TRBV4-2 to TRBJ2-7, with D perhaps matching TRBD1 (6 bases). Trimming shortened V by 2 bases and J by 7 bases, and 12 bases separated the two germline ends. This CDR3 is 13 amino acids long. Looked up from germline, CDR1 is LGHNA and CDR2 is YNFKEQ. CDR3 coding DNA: TGTGCCAGCAGCCAAAATAGCCAGGGGGAGCAGTACTTC. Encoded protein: CASSQNSQGEQYF.

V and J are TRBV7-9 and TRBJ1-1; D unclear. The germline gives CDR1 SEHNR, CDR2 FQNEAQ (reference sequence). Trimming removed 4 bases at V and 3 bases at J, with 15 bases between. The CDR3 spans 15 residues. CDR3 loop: CASSSDDRVYTEAFF. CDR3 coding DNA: TGTGCCAGCAGCTCCGATGACCGGGTCTACACTGAAGCTTTCTTT.

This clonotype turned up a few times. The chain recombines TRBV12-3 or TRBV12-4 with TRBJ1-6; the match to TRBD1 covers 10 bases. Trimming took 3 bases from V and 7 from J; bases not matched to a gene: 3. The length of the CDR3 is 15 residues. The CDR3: CASSLTGGENSPLHF. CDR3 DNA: TGTGCCAGCAGTTTGACAGGGGGCGAAAATTCACCCCTCCACTTT.

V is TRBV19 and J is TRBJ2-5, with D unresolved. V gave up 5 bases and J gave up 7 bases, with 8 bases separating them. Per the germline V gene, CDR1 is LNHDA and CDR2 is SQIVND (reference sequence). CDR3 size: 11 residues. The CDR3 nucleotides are TGTGCCAGTAGTGAAAGGCGGACCCAGTACTTC. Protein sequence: CASSERRTQYF.

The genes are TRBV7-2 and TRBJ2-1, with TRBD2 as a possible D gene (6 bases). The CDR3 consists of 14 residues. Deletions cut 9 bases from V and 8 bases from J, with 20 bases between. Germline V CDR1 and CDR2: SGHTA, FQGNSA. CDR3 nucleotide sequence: TGTGCCAGTCGGGGAAGGGACCCGGGGGATGAGCAGTTCTTC. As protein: CASRGRDPGDEQFF.

The CDR3 nucleotides read TGTGCCAGCAGCCCGAACAGATTCTCCTACGAGCAGTACTTC. Translated: CASSPNRFSYEQYF. The chain is built from TRBV13 and TRBJ2-7, with no clear D. The germline V gene encodes CDR1 PRHDT and CDR2 FYEKMQ (reference sequence). This CDR3 is built from 14 residues. V lost 5 bases and J 0 bases, leaving 11 bases between the germline ends.

The CDR3: CASSPRQGGSGNTIYF. The DNA of the CDR3 is TGTGCCAGTAGTCCCCGACAGGGAGGCTCTGGAAACACCATATATTTT. The chain couples TRBV19 to TRBJ1-3; TRBD1 matches at 7 bases. The CDR3 has 16 residues. Losses at the gene ends were 5 bases for V and 0 bases for J; bases not matched to a gene: 7. CDR1 LNHDA and CDR2 SQIVND come from the germline V gene (reference sequence).

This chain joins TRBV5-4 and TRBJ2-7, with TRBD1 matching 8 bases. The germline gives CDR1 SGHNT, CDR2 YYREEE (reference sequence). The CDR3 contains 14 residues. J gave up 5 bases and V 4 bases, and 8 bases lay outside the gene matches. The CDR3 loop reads CASSTRTGMDEQYF. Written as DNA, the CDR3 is TGTGCCAGCAGCACCAGGACAGGGATGGACGAGCAGTACTTC.

CDR3: CAWSRSLGQPQHF. The CDR3 bases are TGTGCCTGGAGTAGGAGCCTAGGACAGCCCCAGCATTTT. V gene TRBV30 combines with J gene TRBJ1-5; D call uncertain. The CDR3 is made up of 13 amino acids. V lost 2 bases and J lost 7, with 12 bases in between. Germline V gene lookup returns CDR1 GTSNPN and CDR2 SVGIG (reference sequence).

The DNA for the CDR3 is TGTGCCAGCAGCTCTTCAGGGGCCGAGGAGACCCAGTACTTC. This sequence encodes CASSSSGAEETQYF. V gene TRBV11-3 combines with J gene TRBJ2-5, with a tentative D call TRBD1 (6 bases). There are 14 residues in the CDR3. The V gene's germline CDR1 is SGHNT and CDR2 YENEEA. Trimming stripped 4 bases from V and 5 bases from J, with 14 bases between.

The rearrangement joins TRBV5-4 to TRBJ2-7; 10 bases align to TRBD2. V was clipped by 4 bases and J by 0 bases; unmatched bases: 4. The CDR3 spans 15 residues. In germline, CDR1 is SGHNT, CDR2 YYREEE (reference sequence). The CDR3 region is CASSVPSGSSYEQYF. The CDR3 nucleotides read TGTGCCAGCAGCGTACCTAGCGGGAGCTCCTACGAGCAGTACTTC.

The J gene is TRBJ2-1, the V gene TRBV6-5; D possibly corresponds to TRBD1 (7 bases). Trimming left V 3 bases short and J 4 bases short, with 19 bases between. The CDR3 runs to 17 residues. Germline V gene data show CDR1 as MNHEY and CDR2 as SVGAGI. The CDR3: CASSYHLAGQTYNEQFF. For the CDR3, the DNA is TGTGCCAGCAGTTATCACCTTGCGGGACAGACATACAATGAGCAGTTCTTC.

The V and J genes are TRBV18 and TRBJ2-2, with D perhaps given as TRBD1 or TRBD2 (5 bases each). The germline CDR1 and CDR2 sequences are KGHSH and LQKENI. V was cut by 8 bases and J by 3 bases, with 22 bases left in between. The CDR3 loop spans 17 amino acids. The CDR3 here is CASSQEGPDSDTGELFF. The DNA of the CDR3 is TGTGCCAGCAGCCAAGAGGGACCGGACTCCGACACCGGGGAGCTGTTTTTT.

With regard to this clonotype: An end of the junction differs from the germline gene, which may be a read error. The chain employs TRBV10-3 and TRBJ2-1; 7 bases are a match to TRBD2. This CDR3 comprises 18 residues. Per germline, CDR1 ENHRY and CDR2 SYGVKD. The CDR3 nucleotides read TGTGCCACCAGTGAGTCCCCCCAGCGGGGCGACTCCTACAATGAGCAGTTCTTC. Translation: CATSESPQRGDSYNEQFF.

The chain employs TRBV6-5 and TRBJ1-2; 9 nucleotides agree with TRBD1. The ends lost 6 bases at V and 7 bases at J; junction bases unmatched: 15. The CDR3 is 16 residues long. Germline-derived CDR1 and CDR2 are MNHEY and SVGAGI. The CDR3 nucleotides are TGTGCCAGCAGGAAACAGGGGGCCGCGGGAAGGGCTGGCTACACCTTC. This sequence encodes CASRKQGAAGRAGYTF.

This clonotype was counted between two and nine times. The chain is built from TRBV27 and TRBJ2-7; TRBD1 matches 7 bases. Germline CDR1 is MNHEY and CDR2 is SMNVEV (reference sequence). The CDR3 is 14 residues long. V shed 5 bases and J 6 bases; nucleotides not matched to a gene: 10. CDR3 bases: TGTGCCAGCAGTCCCCTAGGGGGCCTGGGCGAGCAGTACTTC. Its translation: CASSPLGGLGEQYF.

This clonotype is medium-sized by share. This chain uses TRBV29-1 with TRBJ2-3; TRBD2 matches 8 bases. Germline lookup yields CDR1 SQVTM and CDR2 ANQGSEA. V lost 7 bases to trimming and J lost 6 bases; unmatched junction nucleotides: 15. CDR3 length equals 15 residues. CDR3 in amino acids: CSDGLNSGIMDTQYF. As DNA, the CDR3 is TGCAGCGATGGGCTTAATAGCGGGATAATGGATACGCAGTATTTT.

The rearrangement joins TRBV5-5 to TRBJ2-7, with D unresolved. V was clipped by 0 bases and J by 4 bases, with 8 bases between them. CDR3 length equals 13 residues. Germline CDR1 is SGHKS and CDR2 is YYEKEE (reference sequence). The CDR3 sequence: CASSLAQKYEQYF. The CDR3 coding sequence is TGTGCCAGCAGCTTGGCACAGAAATACGAGCAGTACTTC.

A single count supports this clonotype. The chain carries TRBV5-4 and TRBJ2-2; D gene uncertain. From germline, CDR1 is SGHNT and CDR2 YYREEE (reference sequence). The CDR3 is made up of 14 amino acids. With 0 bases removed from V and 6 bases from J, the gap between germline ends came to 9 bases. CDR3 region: CASSLAPEPGELFF. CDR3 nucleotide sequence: TGTGCCAGCAGCTTGGCTCCGGAGCCCGGGGAGCTGTTTTTT.

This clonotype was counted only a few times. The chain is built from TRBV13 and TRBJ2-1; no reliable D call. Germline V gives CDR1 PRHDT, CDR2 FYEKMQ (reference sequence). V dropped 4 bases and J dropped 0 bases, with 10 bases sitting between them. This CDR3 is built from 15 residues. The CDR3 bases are TGTGCCAGCAGCTACCTTAGAAGCTCCTACAATGAGCAGTTCTTC. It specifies CASSYLRSSYNEQFF.

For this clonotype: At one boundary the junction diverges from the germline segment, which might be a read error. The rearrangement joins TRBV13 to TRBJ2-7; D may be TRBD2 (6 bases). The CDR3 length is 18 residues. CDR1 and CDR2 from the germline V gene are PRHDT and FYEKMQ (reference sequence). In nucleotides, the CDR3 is TGTGCCAGCAGCGTAGGACTCGCTGGGGCGGGGTTCCGCTACGAGCAGTACTTC. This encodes CASSVGLAGAGFRYEQYF.

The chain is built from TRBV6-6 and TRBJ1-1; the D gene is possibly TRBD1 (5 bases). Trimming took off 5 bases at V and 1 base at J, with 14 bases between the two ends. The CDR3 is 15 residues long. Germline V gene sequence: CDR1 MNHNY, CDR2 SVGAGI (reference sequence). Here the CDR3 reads CASSERGLPNTEAFF. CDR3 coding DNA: TGTGCCAGCAGTGAGAGGGGCCTACCGAACACTGAAGCTTTCTTT.

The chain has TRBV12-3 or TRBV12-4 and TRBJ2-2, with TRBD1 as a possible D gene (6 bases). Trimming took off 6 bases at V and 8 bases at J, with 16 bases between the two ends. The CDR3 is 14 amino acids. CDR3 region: CASSDRPFRGELFF. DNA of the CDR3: TGTGCCAGCAGCGACAGGCCCTTTAGAGGGGAGCTGTTTTTT.

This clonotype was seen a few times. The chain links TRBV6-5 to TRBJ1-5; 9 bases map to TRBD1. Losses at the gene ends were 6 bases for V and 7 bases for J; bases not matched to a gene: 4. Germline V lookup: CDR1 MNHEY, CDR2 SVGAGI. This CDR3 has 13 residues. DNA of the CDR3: TGTGCCAGCAGACTGGACAGGGGCCAGCCCCAGCATTTT. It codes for CASRLDRGQPQHF.

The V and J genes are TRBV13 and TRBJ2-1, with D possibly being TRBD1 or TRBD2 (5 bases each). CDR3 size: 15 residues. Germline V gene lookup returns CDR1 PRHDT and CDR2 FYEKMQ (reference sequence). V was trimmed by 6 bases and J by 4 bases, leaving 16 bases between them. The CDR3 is CASSYAGTFYNEQFF. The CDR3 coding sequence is TGTGCCAGCAGTTACGCCGGGACGTTTTACAATGAGCAGTTCTTC.

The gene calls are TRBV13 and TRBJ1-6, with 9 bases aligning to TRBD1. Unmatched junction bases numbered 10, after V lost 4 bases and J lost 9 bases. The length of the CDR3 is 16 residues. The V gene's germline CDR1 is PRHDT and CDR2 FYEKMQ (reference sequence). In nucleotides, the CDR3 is TGTGCCAGCAGCTCACCCCTGGGACAGGGAAGTTCACCCCTCCACTTT. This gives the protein CASSSPLGQGSSPLHF.

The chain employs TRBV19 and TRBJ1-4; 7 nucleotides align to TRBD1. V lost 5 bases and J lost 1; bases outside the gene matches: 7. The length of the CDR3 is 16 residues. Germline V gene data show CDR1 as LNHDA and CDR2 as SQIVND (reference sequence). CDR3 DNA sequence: TGTGCCAGTAGTCCCCGACAGGGTGTAACTAATGAAAAACTGTTTTTT. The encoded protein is CASSPRQGVTNEKLFF.